This entry features one TCR beta chain sequence. Its specificity is not known. Looked up from germline, CDR1 is SEHNR and CDR2 is FQNEAQ (reference sequence). The CDR3 sequence is 12 residues long. Trimming removed 5 bases at V and 8 bases at J, with 10 bases between. The data were obtained in a study of T cell repertoires in cytomegalovirus infection. The overall study: CMV epitopes, recently identified HLA-C-restricted and well-studied HLA-B-restricted, were used. It can be stated that public TCR beta signatures indicated CMV infection as well as a matching HLA type. Study-wide results and limits: CMV-specific TCR beta clonotypes restricted by HLA-C were the ones dominating the ex vivo response. Identification of carriers of CMV plus the relevant HLA was performed using cumulative public TCR beta family frequency.

TCRdb fed the reads into MiXCR, producing one record per CDR3 protein. The sample shows about half a million distinct CDR3 sequences, 40% to 50% of them seen only once. This TCR was sampled from a human donor in good health (CMV status not recorded). Some clones in this sample may be carry-over from other donors' samples. The chain employs TRBV7-9 and TRBJ2-1; D perhaps matches TRBD2 (6 bases). Here the sequenced sample was cultured PBMCs, taken from culture after CMV antigen stimulation. The CDR3 nucleotides read TGTGCCAGCAGCCCCACGGGAGATGAGCAGTTCTTC. It translates to CASSPTGDEQFF.